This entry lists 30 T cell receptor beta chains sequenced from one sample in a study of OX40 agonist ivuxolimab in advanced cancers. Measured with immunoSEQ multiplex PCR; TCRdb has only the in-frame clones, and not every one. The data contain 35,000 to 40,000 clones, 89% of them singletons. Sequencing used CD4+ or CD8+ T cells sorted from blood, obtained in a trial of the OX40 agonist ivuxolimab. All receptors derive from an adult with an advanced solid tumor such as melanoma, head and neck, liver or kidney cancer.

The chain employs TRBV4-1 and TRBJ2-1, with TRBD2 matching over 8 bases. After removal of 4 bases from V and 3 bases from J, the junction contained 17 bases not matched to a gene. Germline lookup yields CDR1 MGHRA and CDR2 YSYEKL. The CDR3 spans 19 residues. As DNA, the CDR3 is TGCGCCAGCAGCCCCCCGGGGGAGGACAGCGGGGGACGCTACAATGAGCAGTTCTTC. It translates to CASSPPGEDSGGRYNEQFF.

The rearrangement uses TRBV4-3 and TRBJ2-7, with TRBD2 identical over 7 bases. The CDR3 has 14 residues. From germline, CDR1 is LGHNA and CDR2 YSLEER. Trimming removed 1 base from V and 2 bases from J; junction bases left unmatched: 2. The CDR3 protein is CASSQGRGAYEQYF. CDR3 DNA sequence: TGCGCCAGCAGCCAAGGCCGGGGGGCCTACGAGCAGTACTTC.

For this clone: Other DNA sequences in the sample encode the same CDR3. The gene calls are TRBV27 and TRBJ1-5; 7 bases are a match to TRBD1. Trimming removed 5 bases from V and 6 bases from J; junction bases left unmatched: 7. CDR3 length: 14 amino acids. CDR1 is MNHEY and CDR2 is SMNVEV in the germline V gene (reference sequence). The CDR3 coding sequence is TGTGCCAGCAGTCCAGGGCAGGGGGGTCAGCCCCAGCATTTT. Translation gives CASSPGQGGQPQHF.

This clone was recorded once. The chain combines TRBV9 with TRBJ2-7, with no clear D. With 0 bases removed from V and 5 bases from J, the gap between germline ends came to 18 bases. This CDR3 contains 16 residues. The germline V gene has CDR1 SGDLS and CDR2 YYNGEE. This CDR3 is CASSVDEVRSVNEQYF. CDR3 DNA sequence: TGTGCCAGCAGCGTAGATGAGGTAAGAAGCGTCAACGAGCAGTACTTC.

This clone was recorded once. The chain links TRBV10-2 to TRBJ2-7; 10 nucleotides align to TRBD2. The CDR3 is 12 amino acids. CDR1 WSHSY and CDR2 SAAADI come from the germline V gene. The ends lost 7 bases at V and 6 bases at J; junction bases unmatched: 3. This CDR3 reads CASNSGGTEQYF. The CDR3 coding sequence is TGCGCCAGCAATAGCGGGGGGACCGAGCAGTACTTC.

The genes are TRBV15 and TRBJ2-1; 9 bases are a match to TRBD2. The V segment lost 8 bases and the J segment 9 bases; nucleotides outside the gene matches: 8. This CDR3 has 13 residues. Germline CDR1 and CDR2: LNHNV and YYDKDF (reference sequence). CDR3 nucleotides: TGTGCCACCGGGGAAGCGGGGGGCGGTGAGCAGTTCTTC. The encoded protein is CATGEAGGGEQFF.

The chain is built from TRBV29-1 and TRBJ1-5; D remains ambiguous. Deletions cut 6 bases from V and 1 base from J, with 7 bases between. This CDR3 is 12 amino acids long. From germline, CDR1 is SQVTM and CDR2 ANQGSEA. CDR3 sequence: CSVADSNQPQHF. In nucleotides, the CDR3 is TGCAGCGTCGCGGACAGCAATCAGCCCCAGCATTTT. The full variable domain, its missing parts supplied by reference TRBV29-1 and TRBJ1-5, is SAVISQKPSRDICQRGTSLTIQCQVDSQVTMMFWYRQQPGQSLTLIATANQGSEATYESGFVIDKFPISRPNLTFSTLTVSNMSPEDSSIYLCSVADSNQPQHFGDGTRLSIL.

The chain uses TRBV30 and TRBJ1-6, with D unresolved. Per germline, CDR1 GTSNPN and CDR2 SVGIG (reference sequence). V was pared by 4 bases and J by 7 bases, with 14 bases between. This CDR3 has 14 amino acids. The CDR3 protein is CAWTLNRRNSPLHF. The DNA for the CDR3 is TGTGCCTGGACTCTAAACCGCAGGAATTCACCCCTCCACTTT.

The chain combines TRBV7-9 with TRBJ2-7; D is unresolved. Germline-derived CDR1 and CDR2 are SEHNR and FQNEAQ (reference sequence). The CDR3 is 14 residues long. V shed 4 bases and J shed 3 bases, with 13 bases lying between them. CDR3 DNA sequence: TGTGCCAGCAGCTCAAAAGCAGGTGACTACGAGCAGTACTTC. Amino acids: CASSSKAGDYEQYF.

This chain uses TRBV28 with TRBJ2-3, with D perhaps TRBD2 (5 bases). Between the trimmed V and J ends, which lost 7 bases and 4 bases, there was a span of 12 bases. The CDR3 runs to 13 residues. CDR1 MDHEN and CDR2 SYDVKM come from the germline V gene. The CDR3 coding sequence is TGTGCCAGCATCAACCCCGGGGCAGATACGCAGTATTTT. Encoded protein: CASINPGADTQYF.

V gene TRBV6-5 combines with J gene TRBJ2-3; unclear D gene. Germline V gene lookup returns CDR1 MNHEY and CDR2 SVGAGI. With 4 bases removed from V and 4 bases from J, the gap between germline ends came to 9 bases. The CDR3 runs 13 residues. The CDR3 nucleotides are TGTGCCAGCAGTTCCGGCGGCGCAGATACGCAGTATTTT. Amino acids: CASSSGGADTQYF.

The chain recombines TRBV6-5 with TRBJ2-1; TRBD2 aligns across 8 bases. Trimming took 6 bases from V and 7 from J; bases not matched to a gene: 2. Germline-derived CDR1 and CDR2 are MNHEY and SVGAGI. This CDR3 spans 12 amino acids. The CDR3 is CASRSGGNEQFF. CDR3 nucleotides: TGTGCCAGCAGGAGCGGGGGAAATGAGCAGTTCTTC.

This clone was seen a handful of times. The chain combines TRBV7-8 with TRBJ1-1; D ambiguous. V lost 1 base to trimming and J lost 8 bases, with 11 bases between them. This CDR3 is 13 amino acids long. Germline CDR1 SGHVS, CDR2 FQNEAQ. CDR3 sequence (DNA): TGTGCCAGCAGCTTAGGCCCGGGGATGGAAGCTTTCTTT. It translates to CASSLGPGMEAFF.

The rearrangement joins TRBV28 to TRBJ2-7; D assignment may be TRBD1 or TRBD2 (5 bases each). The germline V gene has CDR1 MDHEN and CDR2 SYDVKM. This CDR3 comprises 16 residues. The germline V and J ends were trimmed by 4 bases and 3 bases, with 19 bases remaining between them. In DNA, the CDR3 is TGTGCCAGCAGTTCCCCCGAGGACGGGGCCTACTACGAGCAGTACTTC. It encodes CASSSPEDGAYYEQYF. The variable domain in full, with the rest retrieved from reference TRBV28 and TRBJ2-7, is DVKVTQSSRYLVKRTGEKVFLECVQDMDHENMFWYRQDPGLGLRLIYFSYDVKMKEKGDIPEGYSVSREKKERFSLILESASTNQTSMYLCASSSPEDGAYYEQYFGPGTRLTVT.

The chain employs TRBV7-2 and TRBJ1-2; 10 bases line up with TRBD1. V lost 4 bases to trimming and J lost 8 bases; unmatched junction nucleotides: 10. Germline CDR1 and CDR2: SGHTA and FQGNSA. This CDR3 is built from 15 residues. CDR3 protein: CASSSGQGEDMGYTF. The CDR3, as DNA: TGTGCCAGCAGCTCCGGACAGGGGGAAGATATGGGCTACACCTTC.

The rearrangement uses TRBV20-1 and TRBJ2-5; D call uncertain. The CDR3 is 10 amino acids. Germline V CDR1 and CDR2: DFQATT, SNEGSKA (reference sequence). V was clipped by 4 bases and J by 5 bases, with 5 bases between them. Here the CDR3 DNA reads TGCAGTGCTAACGATGAGACCCAGTACTTC. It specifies CSANDETQYF.

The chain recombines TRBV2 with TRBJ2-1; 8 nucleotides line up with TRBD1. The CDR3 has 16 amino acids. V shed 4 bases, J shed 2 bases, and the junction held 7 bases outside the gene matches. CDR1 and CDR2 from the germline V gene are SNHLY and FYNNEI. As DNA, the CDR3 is TGTGCCAGCAGTGTGGGGACAGGTGGCACCTACAATGAGCAGTTCTTC. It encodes CASSVGTGGTYNEQFF.

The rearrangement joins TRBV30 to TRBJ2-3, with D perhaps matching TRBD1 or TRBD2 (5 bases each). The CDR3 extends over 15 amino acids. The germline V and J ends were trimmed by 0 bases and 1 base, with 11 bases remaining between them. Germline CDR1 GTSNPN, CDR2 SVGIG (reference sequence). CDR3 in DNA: TGTGCCTGGAGTGTACAACGAGGGGGCACAGATACGCAGTATTTT. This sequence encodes CAWSVQRGGTDTQYF.

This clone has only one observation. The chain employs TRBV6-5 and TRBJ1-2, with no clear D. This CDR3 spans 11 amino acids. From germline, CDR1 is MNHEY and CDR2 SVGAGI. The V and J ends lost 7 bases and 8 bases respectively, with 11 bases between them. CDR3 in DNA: TGTGCCAGCACCCCGGGAAGGGGCTACACCTTC. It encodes CASTPGRGYTF.

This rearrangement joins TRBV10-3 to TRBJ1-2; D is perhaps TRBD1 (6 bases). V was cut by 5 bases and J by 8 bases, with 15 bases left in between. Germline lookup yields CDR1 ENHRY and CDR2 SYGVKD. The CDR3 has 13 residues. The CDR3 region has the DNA TGTGCCATCAGTAAACAGGGTACGCGAGGCTACACCTTC. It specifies CAISKQGTRGYTF.

CDR3 residues: CASSGQGPRQPQHF. As DNA, the CDR3 is TGTGCCAGCAGCGGACAGGGGCCCCGCCAGCCCCAGCATTTT. The rearrangement uses TRBV6-5 and TRBJ1-5, with 9 nucleotides matching TRBD1. The CDR3 runs 14 residues. J gave up 7 bases and V 6 bases, and 7 bases lay outside the gene matches. Germline CDR1 reads MNHEY; CDR2 reads SVGAGI.

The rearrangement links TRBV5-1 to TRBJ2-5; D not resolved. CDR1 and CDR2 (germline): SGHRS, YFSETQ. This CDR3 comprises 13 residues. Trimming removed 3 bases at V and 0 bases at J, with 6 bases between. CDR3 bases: TGCGCCAGCAGCTCCCGGGACCAAGAGACCCAGTACTTC. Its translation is CASSSRDQETQYF.

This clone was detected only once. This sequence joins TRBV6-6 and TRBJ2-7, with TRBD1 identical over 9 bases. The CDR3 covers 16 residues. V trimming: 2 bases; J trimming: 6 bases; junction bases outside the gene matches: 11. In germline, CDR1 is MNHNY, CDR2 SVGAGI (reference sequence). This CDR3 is CASSYATGTGRVEQYF. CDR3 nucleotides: TGTGCCAGCAGTTACGCCACCGGGACAGGGAGGGTCGAGCAGTACTTC.

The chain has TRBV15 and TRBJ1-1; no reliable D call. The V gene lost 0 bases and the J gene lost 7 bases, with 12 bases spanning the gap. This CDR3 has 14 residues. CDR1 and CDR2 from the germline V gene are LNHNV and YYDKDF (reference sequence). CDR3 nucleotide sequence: TGTGCCACCAGCAGAGATCGTCAGACCTATGAAGCTTTCTTT. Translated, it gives CATSRDRQTYEAFF.

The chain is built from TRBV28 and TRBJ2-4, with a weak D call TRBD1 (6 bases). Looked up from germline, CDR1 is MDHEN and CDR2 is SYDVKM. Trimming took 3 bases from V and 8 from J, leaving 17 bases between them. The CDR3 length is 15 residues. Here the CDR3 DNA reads TGTGCCAGCAGTTTCGACCAGGGGTTGAGAGACATTCAGTACTTC. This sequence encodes CASSFDQGLRDIQYF.

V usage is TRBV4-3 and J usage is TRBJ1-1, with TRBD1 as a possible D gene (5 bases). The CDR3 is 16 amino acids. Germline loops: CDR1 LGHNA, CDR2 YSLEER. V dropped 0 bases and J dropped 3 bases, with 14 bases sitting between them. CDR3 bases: TGCGCCAGCAGCCAAGAAAGGGGCACGTTTTACACTGAAGCTTTCTTT. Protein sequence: CASSQERGTFYTEAFF.

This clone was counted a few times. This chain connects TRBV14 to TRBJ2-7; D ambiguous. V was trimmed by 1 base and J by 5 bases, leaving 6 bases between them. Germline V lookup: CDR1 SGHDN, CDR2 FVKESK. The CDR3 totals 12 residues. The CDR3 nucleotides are TGTGCCAGCAGCCAAGGGACGGACGAGCAGTACTTC. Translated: CASSQGTDEQYF.

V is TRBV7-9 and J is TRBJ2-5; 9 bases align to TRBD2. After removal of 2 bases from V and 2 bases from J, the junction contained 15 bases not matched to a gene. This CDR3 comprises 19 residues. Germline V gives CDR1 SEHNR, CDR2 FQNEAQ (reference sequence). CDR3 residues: CASSLWRPGSTSGQETQYF. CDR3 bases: TGTGCCAGCAGCTTATGGCGGCCGGGGTCGACTAGCGGACAAGAGACCCAGTACTTC.

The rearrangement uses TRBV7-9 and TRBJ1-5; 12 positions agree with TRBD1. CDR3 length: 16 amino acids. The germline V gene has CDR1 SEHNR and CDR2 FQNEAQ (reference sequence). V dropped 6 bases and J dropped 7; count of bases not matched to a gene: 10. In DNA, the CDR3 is TGTGCCAGCAGTTCCGGGACAGGGGGCGCAGGACAGCCCCAGCATTTT. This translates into CASSSGTGGAGQPQHF.

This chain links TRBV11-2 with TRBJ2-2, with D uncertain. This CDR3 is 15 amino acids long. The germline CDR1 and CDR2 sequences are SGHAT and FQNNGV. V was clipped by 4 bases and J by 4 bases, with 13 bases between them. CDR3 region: CASSSALESTGELFF. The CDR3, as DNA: TGTGCCAGCAGCTCTGCTTTGGAATCCACCGGGGAGCTGTTTTTT.